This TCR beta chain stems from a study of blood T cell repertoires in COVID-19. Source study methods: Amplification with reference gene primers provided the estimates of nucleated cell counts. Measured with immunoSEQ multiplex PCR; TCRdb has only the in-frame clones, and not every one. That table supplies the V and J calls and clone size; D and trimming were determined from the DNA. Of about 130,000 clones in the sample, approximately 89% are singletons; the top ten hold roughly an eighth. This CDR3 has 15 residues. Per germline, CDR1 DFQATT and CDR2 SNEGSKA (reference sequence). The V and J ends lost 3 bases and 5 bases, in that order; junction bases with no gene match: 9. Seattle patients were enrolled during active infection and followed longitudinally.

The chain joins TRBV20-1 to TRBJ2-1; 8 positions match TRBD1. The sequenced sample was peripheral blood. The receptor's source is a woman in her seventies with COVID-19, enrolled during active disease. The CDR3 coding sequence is TGCAGTGCTAGTCAGTGGGACAGGCCTGACAATGAGCAGTTCTTC. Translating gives CSASQWDRPDNEQFF.